Reported below is one T cell receptor (beta chain). Libraries were prepared by immunoSEQ multiplex PCR; TCRdb keeps only in-frame clonotypes and omits some of them. Here the sample spans 510,000 or so clones, around nine tenths being singletons. V was clipped by 4 bases and J by 8 bases, with 19 bases between them. Germline values: CDR1 KGHDR, CDR2 SFDVKD. The CDR3 spans 16 residues. This specimen comes from a study of Ad26.COV2.S vaccination and SARS-CoV-2 variants. As for the study in general: In the COV1001 trial, the donor was in the Ad26.COV2.S arm.

Treatment: roughly 19 received Ad26.COV2.S at low or high dose, single or two shots; roughly five received placebo; per-sample allocation not given. Specimen acquisition occurred on day 63 following the initial vaccine or placebo injection. The sample consisted of peripheral blood, taken in a trial of Ad26.COV2.S vaccine versus placebo. The receptor was derived from a person between 18 and 60 years old who received the Ad26.COV2.S COVID-19 vaccine or a placebo. The rearrangement joins TRBV24-1 to TRBJ1-4; D not resolved. This CDR3 is CATSEGKKAKREKLFF. The DNA of the CDR3 is TGTGCCACCAGTGAAGGCAAGAAAGCGAAAAGGGAAAAACTGTTTTTT.